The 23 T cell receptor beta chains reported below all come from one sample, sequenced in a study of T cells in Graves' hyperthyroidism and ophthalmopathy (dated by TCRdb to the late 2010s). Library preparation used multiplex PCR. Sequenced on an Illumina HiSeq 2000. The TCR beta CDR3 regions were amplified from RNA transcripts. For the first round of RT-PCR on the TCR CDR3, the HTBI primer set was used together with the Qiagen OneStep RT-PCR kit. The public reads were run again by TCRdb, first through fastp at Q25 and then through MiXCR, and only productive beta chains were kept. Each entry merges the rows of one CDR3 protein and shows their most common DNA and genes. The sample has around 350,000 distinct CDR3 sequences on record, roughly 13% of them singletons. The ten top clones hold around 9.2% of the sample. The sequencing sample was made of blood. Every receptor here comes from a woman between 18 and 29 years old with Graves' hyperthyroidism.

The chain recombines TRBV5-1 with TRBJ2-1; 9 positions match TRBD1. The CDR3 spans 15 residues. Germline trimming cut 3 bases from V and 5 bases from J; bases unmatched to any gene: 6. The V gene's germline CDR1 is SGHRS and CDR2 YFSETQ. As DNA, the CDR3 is TGCGCCAGCAGCTCCCGGGACAGGGCCCACAATGAGCAGTTCTTC. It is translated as CASSSRDRAHNEQFF.

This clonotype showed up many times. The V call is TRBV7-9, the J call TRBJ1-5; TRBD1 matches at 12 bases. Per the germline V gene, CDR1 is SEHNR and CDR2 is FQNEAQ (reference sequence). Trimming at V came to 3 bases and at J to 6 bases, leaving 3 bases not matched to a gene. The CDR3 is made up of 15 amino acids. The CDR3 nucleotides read TGTGCCAGCAGCTTTGGGACAGGGGGCTTTCAGCCCCAGCATTTT. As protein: CASSFGTGGFQPQHF.

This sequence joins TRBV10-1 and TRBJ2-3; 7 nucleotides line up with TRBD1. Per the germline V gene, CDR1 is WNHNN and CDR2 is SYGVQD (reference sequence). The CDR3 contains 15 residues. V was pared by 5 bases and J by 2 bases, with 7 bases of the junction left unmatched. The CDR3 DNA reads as TGCGCCAGCAGTCGGGACAGAACCCACACAGATACGCAGTATTTT. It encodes CASSRDRTHTDTQYF.

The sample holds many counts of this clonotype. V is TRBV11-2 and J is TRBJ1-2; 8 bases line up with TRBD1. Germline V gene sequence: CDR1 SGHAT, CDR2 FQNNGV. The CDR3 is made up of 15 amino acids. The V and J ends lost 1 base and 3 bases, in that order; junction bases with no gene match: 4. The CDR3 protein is CASSLASGGDYGYTF. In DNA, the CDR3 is TGTGCCAGCAGCTTAGCCTCAGGGGGCGACTATGGCTACACCTTC.

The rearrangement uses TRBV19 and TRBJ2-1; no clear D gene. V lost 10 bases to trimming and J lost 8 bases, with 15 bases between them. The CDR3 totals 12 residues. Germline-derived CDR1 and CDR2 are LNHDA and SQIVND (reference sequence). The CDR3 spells CATGSPVYEQFF. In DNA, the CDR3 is TGTGCCACCGGGTCCCCCGTATATGAGCAGTTCTTC.

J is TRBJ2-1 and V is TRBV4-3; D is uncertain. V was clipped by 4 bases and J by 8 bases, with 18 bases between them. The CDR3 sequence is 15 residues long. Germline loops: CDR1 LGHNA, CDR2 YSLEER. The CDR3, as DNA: TGCGCCAGCAGCCCCTACGGAGTGGGCACCGATGAGCAGTTCTTC. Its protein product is CASSPYGVGTDEQFF.

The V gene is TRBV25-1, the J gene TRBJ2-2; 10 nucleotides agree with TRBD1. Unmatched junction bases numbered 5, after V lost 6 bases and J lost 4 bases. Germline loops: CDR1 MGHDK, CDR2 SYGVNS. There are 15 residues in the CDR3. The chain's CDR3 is CASRRTGGLTGELFF. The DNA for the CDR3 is TGTGCCAGCAGGAGGACAGGGGGTCTCACCGGGGAGCTGTTTTTT. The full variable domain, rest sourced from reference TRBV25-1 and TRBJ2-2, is EADIYQTPRYLVIGTGKKITLECSQTMGHDKMYWYQQDPGMELHLIHYSYGVNSTEKGDLSSESTVSRIRTEHFPLTLESARPSHTSQYLCASRRTGGLTGELFFGEGSRLTVL.

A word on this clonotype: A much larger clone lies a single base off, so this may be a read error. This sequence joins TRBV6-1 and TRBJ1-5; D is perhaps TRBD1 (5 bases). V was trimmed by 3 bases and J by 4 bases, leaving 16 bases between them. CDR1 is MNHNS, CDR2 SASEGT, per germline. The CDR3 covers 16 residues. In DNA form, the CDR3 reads TGTGCCAGCAGTGATGGGGGGTGGGGGGAGAATCAGCCCCAGCATTTT. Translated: CASSDGGWGENQPQHF.

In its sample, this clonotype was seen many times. The CDR3 loop reads CASSTWTGHDSNQPQHF. DNA of the CDR3: TGTGCCAGCAGTACATGGACAGGGCATGATAGCAATCAGCCCCAGCATTTT. The chain is built from TRBV6-2 or TRBV6-3 and TRBJ1-5; 8 bases match TRBD1. V lost 5 bases and J lost 0; bases outside the gene matches: 9. Germline lookup yields CDR1 MNHEY and CDR2 SVGEGT. The CDR3 length is 17 residues.

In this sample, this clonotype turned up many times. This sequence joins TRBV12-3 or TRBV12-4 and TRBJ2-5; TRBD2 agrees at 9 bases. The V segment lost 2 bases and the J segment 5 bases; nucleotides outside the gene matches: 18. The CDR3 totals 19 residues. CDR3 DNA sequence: TGTGCCAGCAGTTTATTGGCCCGTGGTCTAGCGGGGCTGGAGGAGACCCAGTACTTC. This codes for CASSLLARGLAGLEETQYF.

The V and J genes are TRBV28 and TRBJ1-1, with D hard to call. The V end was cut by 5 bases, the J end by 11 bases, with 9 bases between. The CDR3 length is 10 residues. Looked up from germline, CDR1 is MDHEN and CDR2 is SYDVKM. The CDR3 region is CASSRLYAFF. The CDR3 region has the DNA TGTGCCAGCAGTCGTCTGTATGCTTTCTTT.

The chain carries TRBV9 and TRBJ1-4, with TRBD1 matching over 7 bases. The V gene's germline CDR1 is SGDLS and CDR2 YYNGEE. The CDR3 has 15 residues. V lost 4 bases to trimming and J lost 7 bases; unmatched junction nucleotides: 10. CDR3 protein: CASSIGTASSEKLFF. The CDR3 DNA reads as TGTGCCAGCAGCATCGGGACAGCATCGAGTGAAAAACTGTTTTTT.

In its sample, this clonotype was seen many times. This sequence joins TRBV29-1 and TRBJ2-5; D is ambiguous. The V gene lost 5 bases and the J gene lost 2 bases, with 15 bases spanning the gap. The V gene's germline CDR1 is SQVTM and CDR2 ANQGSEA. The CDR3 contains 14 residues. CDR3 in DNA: TGCAGCGTTACCCCCCGCCCACAGCAAGAGACCCAGTACTTC. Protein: CSVTPRPQQETQYF.

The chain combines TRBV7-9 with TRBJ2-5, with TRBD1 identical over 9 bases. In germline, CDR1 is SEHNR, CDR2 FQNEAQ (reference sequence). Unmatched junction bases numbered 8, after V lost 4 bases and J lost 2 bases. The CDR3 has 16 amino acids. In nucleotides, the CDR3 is TGTGCCAGCAGCTGGTGGGGACAGGGACTACAAGAGACCCAGTACTTC. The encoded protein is CASSWWGQGLQETQYF.

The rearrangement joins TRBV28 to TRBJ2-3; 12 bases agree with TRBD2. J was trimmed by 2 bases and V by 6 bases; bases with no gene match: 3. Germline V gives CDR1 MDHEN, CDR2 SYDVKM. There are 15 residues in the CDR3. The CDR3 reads CASRWTSGDTDTQYF. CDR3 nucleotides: TGTGCCAGCAGATGGACTAGCGGGGACACAGATACGCAGTATTTT.

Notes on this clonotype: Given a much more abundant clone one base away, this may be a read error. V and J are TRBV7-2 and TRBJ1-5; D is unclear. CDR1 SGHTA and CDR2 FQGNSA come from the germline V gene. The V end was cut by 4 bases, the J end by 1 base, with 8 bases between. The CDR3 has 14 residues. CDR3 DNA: TGTGCCAGCAGCTCAGCAGAAAGCAATCAGCCCCAGCATTTT. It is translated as CASSSAESNQPQHF.

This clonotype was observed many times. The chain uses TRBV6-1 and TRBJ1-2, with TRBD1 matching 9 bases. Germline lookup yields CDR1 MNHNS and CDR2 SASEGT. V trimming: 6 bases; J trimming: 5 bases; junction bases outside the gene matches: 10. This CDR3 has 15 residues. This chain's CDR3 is CASSPGTGKIYGYTF. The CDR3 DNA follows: TGTGCCAGCAGCCCCGGGACAGGGAAAATATATGGCTACACCTTC.

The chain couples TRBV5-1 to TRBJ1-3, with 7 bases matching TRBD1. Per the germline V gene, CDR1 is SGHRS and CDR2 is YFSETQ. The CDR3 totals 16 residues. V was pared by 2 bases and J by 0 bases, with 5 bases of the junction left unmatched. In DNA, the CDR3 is TGCGCCAGCAGCTTCGACAGGGAGAGCTCTGGAAACACCATATATTTT. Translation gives CASSFDRESSGNTIYF.

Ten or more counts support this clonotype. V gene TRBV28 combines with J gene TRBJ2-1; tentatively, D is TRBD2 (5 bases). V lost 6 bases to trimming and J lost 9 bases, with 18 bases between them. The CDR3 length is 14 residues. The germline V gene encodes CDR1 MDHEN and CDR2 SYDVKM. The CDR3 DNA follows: TGTGCCAGCAGCTTGGGCTCGGGATGGGGTGAGCAGTTCTTC. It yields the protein CASSLGSGWGEQFF.

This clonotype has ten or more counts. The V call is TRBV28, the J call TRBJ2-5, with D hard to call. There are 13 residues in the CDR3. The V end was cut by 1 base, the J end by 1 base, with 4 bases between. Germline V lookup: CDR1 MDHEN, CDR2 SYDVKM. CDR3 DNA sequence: TGTGCCAGCAGTTTATACAGCCAAGAGACCCAGTACTTC. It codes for CASSLYSQETQYF.

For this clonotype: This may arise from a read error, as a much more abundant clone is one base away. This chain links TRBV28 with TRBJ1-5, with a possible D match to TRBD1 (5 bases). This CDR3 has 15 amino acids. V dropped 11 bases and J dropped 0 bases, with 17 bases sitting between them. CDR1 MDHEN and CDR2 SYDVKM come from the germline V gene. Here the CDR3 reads CAGIGHPISNQPQHF. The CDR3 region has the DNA TGTGCCGGCATCGGACATCCAATTAGCAATCAGCCCCAGCATTTT.

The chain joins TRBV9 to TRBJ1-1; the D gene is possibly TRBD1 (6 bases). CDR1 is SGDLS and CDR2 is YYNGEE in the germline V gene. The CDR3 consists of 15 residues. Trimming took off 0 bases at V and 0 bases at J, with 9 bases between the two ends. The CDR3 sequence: CASSVVGGMNTEAFF. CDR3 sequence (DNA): TGTGCCAGCAGCGTAGTCGGGGGCATGAACACTGAAGCTTTCTTT.

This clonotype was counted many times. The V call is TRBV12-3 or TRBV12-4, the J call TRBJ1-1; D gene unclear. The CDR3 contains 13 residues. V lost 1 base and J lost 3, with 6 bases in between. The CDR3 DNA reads TGTGCCAGCAGTTTAGGGCGGGACACTGAAGCTTTCTTT. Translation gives CASSLGRDTEAFF.